One and the same sample provided the 25 T cell receptor beta chains below, sequenced in a study of blood T cells in healthy people across ages. A second PCR, run for roughly 7 to 12 cycles, used a sample-barcoded 5' primer plus a J-beta primer mix. TCRdb passed the 5' RACE reads through MiXCR, listing each CDR3 protein once. The sample lists some 900,000 distinct CDR3 sequences; about 30% were seen once. The material sequenced was blood. The source is a woman older than 75 in good health.

The CDR3 sequence: CASSEDLMNTEAFF. In DNA, the CDR3 is TGTGCCAGCAGTGAAGATTTGATGAACACTGAAGCTTTCTTT. This chain joins TRBV6-1 and TRBJ1-1, with D unresolved. CDR3 length equals 14 residues. The germline CDR1 and CDR2 sequences are MNHNS and SASEGT. V was trimmed by 1 base and J by 0 bases, leaving 6 bases between them.

This clonotype came up a few times. This rearrangement joins TRBV12-3 or TRBV12-4 to TRBJ2-3; 13 bases are a match to TRBD2. The CDR3 length is 14 residues. The V gene end was trimmed by 8 bases and the J gene end by 7 bases; junction bases not matched to a gene: 6. CDR3: CASGLAGELHTQYF. The CDR3 nucleotides read TGTGCCAGCGGACTAGCGGGGGAGCTGCATACGCAGTATTTT.

V and J are TRBV29-1 and TRBJ1-3, with D perhaps matching TRBD1 (5 bases). V lost 4 bases and J 2 bases, leaving 12 bases between the germline ends. CDR1 and CDR2 (germline): SQVTM, ANQGSEA. The CDR3 consists of 14 residues. CDR3 in amino acids: CSVGSGGAGNTIYF. The CDR3 bases are TGCAGCGTTGGGAGTGGGGGAGCTGGAAACACCATATATTTT.

This clonotype was seen only a few times. The chain has TRBV30 and TRBJ2-5; 7 positions agree with TRBD2. The CDR3 spans 15 residues. Germline CDR1 and CDR2: GTSNPN and SVGIG (reference sequence). J gave up 0 bases and V 0 bases, and 4 bases lay outside the gene matches. The CDR3 DNA reads TGTGCCTGGAGTGTGACGCGGGGGTACCAAGAGACCCAGTACTTC. This gives the protein CAWSVTRGYQETQYF.

This clonotype came up a few times. The genes are TRBV6-5 and TRBJ1-1, with D perhaps matching TRBD1 (6 bases). CDR1 is MNHEY, CDR2 SVGAGI, per germline. Trimming pared 4 bases from V and 3 bases from J, leaving 12 bases between. The CDR3 length is 14 residues. The CDR3: CASSSTGSDTEAFF. The CDR3, as DNA: TGTGCCAGCAGTTCTACAGGGTCGGACACTGAAGCTTTCTTT.

The chain combines TRBV7-3 with TRBJ2-5, with D hard to call. The germline gives CDR1 SGHTA, CDR2 FQGTGA. The CDR3 runs 15 residues. The ends were cut back, 0 bases at V and 4 bases at J, with 12 bases in the middle. CDR3 sequence reads: CASSLTGLEGETQYF. CDR3 in DNA: TGTGCCAGCAGCTTAACCGGGTTAGAAGGAGAGACCCAGTACTTC.

This clonotype was seen a few times. A much larger clone differs from this one at a single base, so this may be a read error. This rearrangement joins TRBV14 to TRBJ2-1; D is possibly TRBD2 (6 bases). The germline gives CDR1 SGHDN, CDR2 FVKESK. CDR3 size: 14 residues. This chain's CDR3 is CAGSQAGLGAKQFF. For the CDR3, the DNA is TGTGCCGGCAGCCAAGCGGGTCTCGGGGCGAAGCAGTTCTTC. Drawing the rest from reference TRBV14 and TRBJ2-1, the complete variable domain is EAGVTQFPSHSVIEKGQTVTLRCDPISGHDNLYWYRRVMGKEIKFLLHFVKESKQDESGMPNNRFLAERTGGTYSTLKVQPAELEDSGVYFCAGSQAGLGAKQFFGPGTRLTVL.

This chain uses TRBV18 with TRBJ2-1, with D hard to call. This CDR3 spans 12 amino acids. CDR1 and CDR2 from the germline V gene are KGHSH and LQKENI. Trimming stripped 5 bases from V and 7 bases from J, with 9 bases between. CDR3 bases: TGTGCCAGCTCATCGAACAGTAATGAGCAGTTCTTC. It is translated as CASSSNSNEQFF.

The genes are TRBV7-2 and TRBJ2-1; weak D call: TRBD2 (6 bases). The CDR3 runs 15 residues. V was trimmed by 1 base and J by 6 bases, leaving 13 bases between them. CDR1 and CDR2 (germline): SGHTA, FQGNSA. The CDR3 protein is CASSLGDSGVNEQFF. CDR3 nucleotides: TGTGCCAGCAGCTTAGGGGATAGCGGAGTCAATGAGCAGTTCTTC.

The rearrangement joins TRBV20-1 to TRBJ2-6, with D possibly being TRBD1 or TRBD2 (6 bases each). Trimming pared 3 bases from V and 0 bases from J, leaving 15 bases between. The length of the CDR3 is 17 residues. Germline assignment: CDR1 DFQATT and CDR2 SNEGSKA (reference sequence). CDR3 loop: CSASAPRGLSGANVLTF. CDR3 nucleotide sequence: TGCAGTGCTAGCGCCCCCAGGGGACTCTCTGGGGCCAACGTCCTGACTTTC.

This clonotype was recorded a few times. This chain joins TRBV4-3 and TRBJ1-2, with 7 bases lining up with TRBD1. J lost 6 bases, V lost 0 bases, and 7 bases had no gene match. The CDR3 totals 15 residues. Germline CDR1 is LGHNA and CDR2 is YSLEER. The CDR3 sequence: CASSQDWARGDGYTF. The DNA for the CDR3 is TGCGCCAGCAGCCAAGATTGGGCCAGGGGGGATGGCTACACCTTC.

With regard to this clonotype: A much larger clone lies one base from this, so it may be a read error. The chain couples TRBV5-1 to TRBJ2-3, with D maybe TRBD2 (6 bases). The CDR3 is 15 amino acids. CDR1 and CDR2 (germline): SGHRS, YFSETQ. The CDR3 protein is CAGSLTGLPTDTQYF. CDR3 bases: TGCGCCGGCAGCTTGACCGGACTACCCACAGATACGCAGTATTTT.

This clonotype occurred many times. The chain has TRBV7-2 and TRBJ2-6; 7 positions agree with TRBD1. The CDR3 loop spans 19 amino acids. Losses at the gene ends were 5 bases for V and 0 bases for J; bases not matched to a gene: 13. Germline assignment: CDR1 SGHTA and CDR2 FQGNSA. The CDR3 is CASSRSQGRHLSGANVLTF. The CDR3, as DNA: TGTGCCAGCAGCCGGTCACAGGGGCGACATCTCTCTGGGGCCAACGTCCTGACTTTC.

The chain uses TRBV7-2 and TRBJ1-2; TRBD1 might be the D (5 bases). V shed 6 bases and J shed 8 bases, with 13 bases lying between them. Looked up from germline, CDR1 is SGHTA and CDR2 is FQGNSA. This CDR3 region has 12 residues. The CDR3 DNA sequence: TGTGCCAGCAGTTACGGGGGTGAGGGCTACACCTTC. Residues: CASSYGGEGYTF.

This clonotype was counted a few times. The chain recombines TRBV6-1 with TRBJ1-2; 9 bases map to TRBD1. V lost 6 bases and J lost 7; bases outside the gene matches: 9. The V gene's germline CDR1 is MNHNS and CDR2 SASEGT. CDR3 size: 14 residues. This chain's CDR3 is CASRSWTGESGYTF. Here the CDR3 DNA reads TGTGCCAGCAGATCCTGGACAGGGGAGTCTGGCTACACCTTC.

This clonotype came up many times. The chain employs TRBV20-1 and TRBJ1-2; D is unresolved. CDR1 DFQATT and CDR2 SNEGSKA come from the germline V gene (reference sequence). Trimming took off 4 bases at V and 6 bases at J, with 18 bases between the two ends. CDR3 length equals 14 residues. This CDR3 is CSANGGVPYNGYTF. DNA of the CDR3: TGCAGTGCTAACGGCGGGGTTCCCTACAATGGCTACACCTTC.

This clonotype was seen a handful of times. This chain connects TRBV13 to TRBJ2-1, with 14 bases that match TRBD2. Germline assignment: CDR1 PRHDT and CDR2 FYEKMQ (reference sequence). The V segment lost 4 bases and the J segment 0 bases; nucleotides outside the gene matches: 5. The CDR3 is made up of 18 amino acids. The CDR3 nucleotides read TGTGCCAGCAGCTCCCGGACTAGCGGGGGGTTCTCCTACAATGAGCAGTTCTTC. This encodes CASSSRTSGGFSYNEQFF.

This clonotype was recorded at least ten times. The gene calls are TRBV20-1 and TRBJ1-4; 9 nucleotides match TRBD1. CDR3 length equals 15 residues. Looked up from germline, CDR1 is DFQATT and CDR2 is SNEGSKA (reference sequence). V shed 4 bases, J shed 4 bases, and the junction held 7 bases outside the gene matches. This chain's CDR3 is CSAKSNRGLNEKLFF. The DNA for the CDR3 is TGCAGTGCTAAGTCGAACAGGGGGCTTAATGAAAAACTGTTTTTT.

Ten or more counts support this clonotype. The chain carries TRBV5-1 and TRBJ2-1; D gene unclear. The germline V gene has CDR1 SGHRS and CDR2 YFSETQ. The length of the CDR3 is 16 residues. The V gene lost 0 bases and the J gene lost 0 bases, with 10 bases spanning the gap. In DNA form, the CDR3 reads TGCGCCAGCAGCTTGGCCACGCTGAGCTCCTACAATGAGCAGTTCTTC. Residues: CASSLATLSSYNEQFF.

About this clonotype itself: A much larger clone differs from this one at a single base, so this may be a read error. This chain connects TRBV20-1 to TRBJ2-1, with D possibly TRBD2 on 5 matching bases. The J call is doubtful: the DNA matches TRBJ2-7 better. The germline V gene encodes CDR1 DFQATT and CDR2 SNEGSKA (reference sequence). CDR3 length: 13 amino acids. The chain's CDR3 is CSVRGPNYNEQYF. The CDR3 region has the DNA TGCAGTGTTCGAGGGCCGAACTACAATGAGCAGTACTTC.

Points on this clonotype: Sequence at one end of the junction differs from germline and may be a read error. The rearrangement joins TRBV6-2 or TRBV6-3 to TRBJ2-2; D is unclear. CDR3 length: 15 residues. The germline gives CDR1 MNHEY, CDR2 SVGEGT. This chain's CDR3 is CASGYGASNTGELFF. The CDR3 bases are TGTGCCAGCGGTTACGGCGCTTCCAATACCGGGGAGCTGTTTTTT.

This clonotype appeared a few times. V gene TRBV7-2 combines with J gene TRBJ1-1, with a possible D match to TRBD1 (5 bases). The germline gives CDR1 SGHTA, CDR2 FQGNSA. CDR3 length: 15 residues. The V end was cut by 1 base, the J end by 5 bases, with 14 bases between. The CDR3 sequence is CASSLDFQGWTEAFF. CDR3 DNA: TGTGCCAGCAGCTTAGACTTCCAGGGATGGACTGAAGCTTTCTTT.

In this sample, this clonotype turned up a few times. J is TRBJ1-6 and V is TRBV20-1, with D unresolved. In germline, CDR1 is DFQATT, CDR2 SNEGSKA (reference sequence). V shed 4 bases and J shed 7 bases, with 17 bases lying between them. The CDR3 sequence is 15 residues long. Written as DNA, the CDR3 is TGCAGTGCTAAAAATCCAGGAGAATGGAATTCACCCCTCCACTTT. It yields the protein CSAKNPGEWNSPLHF.

V usage is TRBV6-2 or TRBV6-3 and J usage is TRBJ2-3, with 9 bases identical to TRBD1. Losses at the gene ends were 5 bases for V and 0 bases for J; bases not matched to a gene: 9. This CDR3 has 17 amino acids. Germline V gene lookup returns CDR1 MNHEY and CDR2 SVGEGT. The CDR3 coding sequence is TGTGCCAGCAGTCACTTAGACAGGGGGACCAGCACAGATACGCAGTATTTT. This codes for CASSHLDRGTSTDTQYF.

This chain connects TRBV15 to TRBJ2-2; 7 bases are a match to TRBD1. The CDR3 covers 15 residues. Germline-derived CDR1 and CDR2 are LNHNV and YYDKDF (reference sequence). The V gene end was trimmed by 3 bases and the J gene end by 6 bases; junction bases not matched to a gene: 7. The CDR3 nucleotides read TGTGCCACCAGCAGCGACAGGGTTAGGTCCGGGGAGCTGTTTTTT. It specifies CATSSDRVRSGELFF.